The next 21 T cell receptor beta chains were all read from a single sample in a study of shared clonotypes between healthy human individuals. Some clones are missing from TCRdb's copy, which holds only in-frame ones; the method was immunoSEQ multiplex PCR. The sample consists of over 750,000 clones, 96% of them appearing once. Naive CD8 cells lacked CD45RO, underwent positive selection for CCR7 and left out terminally differentiated effector memory CD45RA+ cells. Sequenced: naive CD8+ T cells sorted from blood. These receptors were obtained from a man younger than 40 in good health.

The rearrangement joins TRBV7-9 to TRBJ1-2; D is undetermined. The germline gives CDR1 SEHNR, CDR2 FQNEAQ (reference sequence). The CDR3 is made up of 14 amino acids. With 5 bases removed from V and 1 base from J, the gap between germline ends came to 11 bases. CDR3 coding DNA: TGTGCCAGCAGCCGGAGCGCCATTAACTATGGCTACACCTTC. Protein product: CASSRSAINYGYTF.

The J gene is TRBJ1-1, the V gene TRBV29-1; D possibly corresponds to TRBD1 (5 bases). Trimming pared 2 bases from V and 2 bases from J, leaving 21 bases between. Germline V gene sequence: CDR1 SQVTM, CDR2 ANQGSEA. This CDR3 has 17 residues. The CDR3 here is CSVEPGRNGGVNTEAFF. In nucleotides, the CDR3 is TGCAGCGTTGAACCAGGGCGAAACGGGGGTGTAAACACTGAAGCTTTCTTT.

The chain links TRBV29-1 to TRBJ2-7, with D perhaps TRBD2 (6 bases). The CDR3 contains 15 residues. Between the trimmed V and J ends, which lost 6 bases and 1 base, there was a span of 19 bases. Germline CDR1 reads SQVTM; CDR2 reads ANQGSEA. The CDR3 spells CSVPAGGSDSYEQYF. The CDR3 DNA reads as TGCAGCGTCCCCGCTGGGGGGAGCGATTCCTACGAGCAGTACTTC.

Of note for this clone: Other DNA sequences in the same sample also yield this CDR3. The chain uses TRBV11-2 and TRBJ2-7; D uncertain. Per germline, CDR1 SGHAT and CDR2 FQNNGV. The CDR3 has 12 residues. V lost 3 bases to trimming and J lost 3 bases, with 6 bases between them. CDR3 residues: CASSFRNYEQYF. The CDR3, as DNA: TGTGCCAGCAGCTTTAGGAACTACGAGCAGTACTTC.

This clone was observed a single time. CDR3 sequence reads: CSVPEYRVGYTF. The DNA of the CDR3 is TGCAGCGTTCCAGAGTACAGGGTCGGCTACACCTTC. This sequence joins TRBV29-1 and TRBJ1-2; tentative D call: TRBD1 (6 bases). Germline V CDR1 and CDR2: SQVTM, ANQGSEA. CDR3 length: 12 residues. The V end lost 5 bases, the J end lost 8 bases, and 15 bases lay between the germline ends.

This chain joins TRBV29-1 and TRBJ2-7; TRBD2 aligns across 7 bases. V shed 7 bases and J 5 bases; nucleotides not matched to a gene: 41. The germline CDR1 and CDR2 sequences are SQVTM and ANQGSEA. The CDR3 loop spans 23 amino acids. CDR3 sequence (DNA): TGCAGCGCCAGCGGGGATGAAGACGGGGGTCGTGGGAGGGCCATGCTCGGAATCGACGAGCAGTACTTC. It specifies CSASGDEDGGRGRAMLGIDEQYF.

The chain recombines TRBV9 with TRBJ1-1; the match to TRBD1 covers 8 bases. The V and J ends lost 4 bases and 11 bases, in that order; junction bases with no gene match: 13. Per germline, CDR1 SGDLS and CDR2 YYNGEE. CDR3 length: 14 amino acids. CDR3 amino acids: CASSPSRGQAGAFF. CDR3 coding DNA: TGTGCCAGCAGCCCGAGCCGGGGACAGGCTGGTGCTTTCTTT.

The chain has TRBV27 and TRBJ2-1; D gene unclear. Deletions cut 0 bases from V and 4 bases from J, with 7 bases between. Germline V lookup: CDR1 MNHEY, CDR2 SMNVEV (reference sequence). This CDR3 has 14 amino acids. The CDR3 DNA is TGTGCCAGCAGTTTATCTGACCTATACAATGAGCAGTTCTTC. Translated, it gives CASSLSDLYNEQFF.

The V gene is TRBV19, the J gene TRBJ2-1, with TRBD2 matching over 13 bases. V lost 3 bases and J lost 8; bases outside the gene matches: 13. CDR1 LNHDA and CDR2 SQIVND come from the germline V gene (reference sequence). CDR3 length: 18 amino acids. For the CDR3, the DNA is TGTGCCAGTAGTATCTATTCCGGACTAGCGGGAGTGGGGCATGAGCAGTTCTTC. It yields the protein CASSIYSGLAGVGHEQFF.

The J gene is TRBJ1-3, the V gene TRBV28; maybe TRBD1 (6 bases). The CDR3 is 16 residues long. Per the germline V gene, CDR1 is MDHEN and CDR2 is SYDVKM. Trimming removed 5 bases from V and 2 bases from J, with 16 bases in between. CDR3 sequence (DNA): TGTGCCAGCAGTCACCCAGTAGACAGGACTGGAAACACCATATATTTT. Its translation is CASSHPVDRTGNTIYF. Looking up the rest from reference TRBV28 and TRBJ1-3 gives the full variable domain: DVKVTQSSRYLVKRTGEKVFLECVQDMDHENMFWYRQDPGLGLRLIYFSYDVKMKEKGDIPEGYSVSREKKERFSLILESASTNQTSMYLCASSHPVDRTGNTIYFGEGSWLTVV.

The gene calls are TRBV7-9 and TRBJ1-2, with D possibly matching TRBD1 (6 bases). The CDR3 totals 12 residues. From germline, CDR1 is SEHNR and CDR2 FQNEAQ (reference sequence). The germline V and J ends were trimmed by 5 bases and 4 bases, with 8 bases remaining between them. The CDR3 spells CASSQQGYGYTF. In DNA form, the CDR3 reads TGTGCCAGCAGCCAACAGGGCTATGGCTACACCTTC.

This chain joins TRBV7-3 and TRBJ2-7, with 13 bases lining up with TRBD2. Unmatched junction bases numbered 0, after V lost 4 bases and J lost 3 bases. The CDR3 loop spans 14 amino acids. Germline CDR1 is SGHTA and CDR2 is FQGTGA. The CDR3 coding sequence is TGTGCCAGCAGCTGGACTAGCGGGAGCTACGAGCAGTACTTC. Amino acids: CASSWTSGSYEQYF.

V usage is TRBV11-2 and J usage is TRBJ2-7; 9 bases line up with TRBD2. Germline loops: CDR1 SGHAT, CDR2 FQNNGV. Trimming cost V 3 bases and J 4 bases; bases outside gene matches: 10. The CDR3 sequence is 16 residues long. CDR3 DNA: TGTGCCAGCAGCTTCCCCAGGGCGGGAGGGTTTTACGAGCAGTACTTC. Translation gives CASSFPRAGGFYEQYF.

This chain connects TRBV11-2 to TRBJ2-1, with 9 bases identical to TRBD2. J lost 8 bases, V lost 6 bases, and 8 bases had no gene match. Germline V gives CDR1 SGHAT, CDR2 FQNNGV. This CDR3 region has 14 residues. The CDR3 is CASSYSGSLDEQFF. CDR3 DNA: TGTGCCAGCAGTTATAGCGGGAGTTTGGATGAGCAGTTCTTC. The full variable domain, completed using reference TRBV11-2 and TRBJ2-1, is EAGVAQSPRYKIIEKRQSVAFWCNPISGHATLYWYQQILGQGPKLLIQFQNNGVVDDSQLPKDRFSAERLKGVDSTLKIQPAKLEDSAVYLCASSYSGSLDEQFFGPGTRLTVL.

The genes are TRBV28 and TRBJ2-7, with D tentatively TRBD2 (5 bases). The CDR3 runs 12 residues. CDR1 is MDHEN and CDR2 is SYDVKM in the germline V gene. Trimming cost V 10 bases and J 1 base, with 11 bases left between them. The CDR3: CATSGISYEQYF. The DNA of the CDR3 is TGTGCCACCTCCGGGATATCCTACGAGCAGTACTTC.

The chain uses TRBV28 and TRBJ2-5; 8 bases line up with TRBD1. The CDR3 runs 17 residues. CDR1 and CDR2 (germline): MDHEN, SYDVKM. V was pared by 2 bases and J by 3 bases, with 11 bases of the junction left unmatched. CDR3 bases: TGTGCCAGCAGTTTACCCCCTCTGCGACAGGGGAAAGAGACCCAGTACTTC. Translated: CASSLPPLRQGKETQYF.

V and J are TRBV28 and TRBJ2-3, with 12 bases that match TRBD2. The junction had 12 bases not matched to a gene; V was cut back by 8 bases and J by 0 bases. This CDR3 region has 18 residues. CDR1 is MDHEN and CDR2 is SYDVKM in the germline V gene. This chain's CDR3 is CASYQTGTSGSSTDTQYF. For the CDR3, the DNA is TGTGCCAGCTACCAAACGGGGACTAGCGGGTCCAGCACAGATACGCAGTATTTT.

The rearrangement uses TRBV27 and TRBJ1-1, with D unresolved. The CDR3 consists of 13 residues. Trimming stripped 5 bases from V and 3 bases from J, with 10 bases between. Germline CDR1 MNHEY, CDR2 SMNVEV (reference sequence). The CDR3 is CASSPMLYTEAFF. The CDR3 coding sequence is TGTGCCAGCAGTCCAATGTTATACACTGAAGCTTTCTTT.

The chain is built from TRBV4-1 and TRBJ2-3; D gene ambiguous. Trimming left V 0 bases short and J 3 bases short, with 4 bases between. In germline, CDR1 is MGHRA, CDR2 YSYEKL. The CDR3 consists of 13 residues. CDR3 protein: CASSQDWTDTQYF. CDR3 in DNA: TGCGCCAGCAGCCAAGATTGGACAGATACGCAGTATTTT.

This clone appeared a single time. The chain joins TRBV29-1 to TRBJ2-3; 13 bases are a match to TRBD2. CDR3 length: 15 residues. Trimming took 7 bases from V and 3 from J; bases not matched to a gene: 7. CDR1 SQVTM and CDR2 ANQGSEA come from the germline V gene. CDR3 sequence (DNA): TGCAGCGCCAACGGACTAGCGGGAGAAACAGATACGCAGTATTTT. Its translation: CSANGLAGETDTQYF.

The rearrangement links TRBV28 to TRBJ2-2; D perhaps matches TRBD2 (5 bases). Germline V gene sequence: CDR1 MDHEN, CDR2 SYDVKM. The CDR3 consists of 15 residues. V dropped 5 bases and J dropped 2 bases, with 12 bases sitting between them. CDR3 residues: CASSPPGINTGELFF. The CDR3 nucleotides are TGTGCCAGCAGTCCCCCGGGGATTAACACCGGGGAGCTGTTTTTT.